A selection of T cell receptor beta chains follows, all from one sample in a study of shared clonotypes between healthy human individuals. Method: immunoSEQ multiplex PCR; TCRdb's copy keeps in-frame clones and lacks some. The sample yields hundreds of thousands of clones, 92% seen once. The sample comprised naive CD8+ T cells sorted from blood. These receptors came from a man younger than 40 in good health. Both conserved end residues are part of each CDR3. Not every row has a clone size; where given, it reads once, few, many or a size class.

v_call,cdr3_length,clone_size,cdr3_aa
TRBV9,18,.,CASSPRDPPVYSNQPQHF
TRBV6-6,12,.,CASSYSTYEQYF
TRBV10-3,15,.,CAISESGILDYEQYF
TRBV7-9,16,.,CASSLTGSSNTGELFF
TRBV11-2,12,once,CASSARLAEQFF
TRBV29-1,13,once,CSVEEHMNTEAFF
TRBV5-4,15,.,CASSLEVGWNTEAFF
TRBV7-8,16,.,CASSFTLAQSSYEQYF
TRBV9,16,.,CASSVAGVVNPDTQYF
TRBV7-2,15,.,CASSSGTDALRELFF
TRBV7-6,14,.,CASSLVPGPKTQYF
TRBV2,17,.,CASSEHGSLKNTGELFF
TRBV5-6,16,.,CASSLATGLSYNEQFF
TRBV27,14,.,CASSPQGAGEKLFF
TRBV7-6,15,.,CASSLESSSYNEQFF
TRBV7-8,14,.,CASRTSGGRNEQFF
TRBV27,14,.,CASSLSEDSYEQYF
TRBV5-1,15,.,CASSLAALWTDTQYF
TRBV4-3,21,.,CASSQDSVRLAGVAGANVLTF
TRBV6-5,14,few,CASRRGSGNQPQHF
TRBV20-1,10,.,CSASGGEAFF
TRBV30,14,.,CAWSGLGQGFEQYF
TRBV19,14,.,CASSQTHSYNEQFF
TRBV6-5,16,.,CASSLDSPFMNTEAFF
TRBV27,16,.,CASSRRQGAHRTEAFF
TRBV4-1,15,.,CASRSTPSSYNEQFF
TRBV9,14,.,CASSVAIGNNEQFF
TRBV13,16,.,CASSPRTGGATNEQYF
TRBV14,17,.,CASSQDWSTPRSYEQYF
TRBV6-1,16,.,CASSGVAGGSSGEQFF
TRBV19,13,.,CASSMTGGGEQFF
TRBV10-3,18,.,CAISESLSSGRAQVRQFF
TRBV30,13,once,CAWSEGVTYEQYF
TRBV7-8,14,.,CASSASGRTTEAFF
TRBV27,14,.,CASRGSGSFPEQYF
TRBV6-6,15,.,CASSYARTGDYGYTF
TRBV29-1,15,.,CSVEMSGSQLYEQYF
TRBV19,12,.,CASSRFDYEQYF
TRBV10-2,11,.,CASLAGNTIYF
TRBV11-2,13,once,CASSSGTAYEQYF
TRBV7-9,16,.,CASSVGPPEREGTQYF
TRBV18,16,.,CASSDGQGLDTDTQYF
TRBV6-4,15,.,CASSDGWTGVNEQFF
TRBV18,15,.,CASSRARAEPYEQYF
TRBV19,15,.,CASSLLAGGAYEQYF
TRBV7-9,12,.,CASTSREGDAFF
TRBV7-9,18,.,CASSLGPFSGRATKTQYF
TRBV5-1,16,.,CASSPPPPAGADEQYF